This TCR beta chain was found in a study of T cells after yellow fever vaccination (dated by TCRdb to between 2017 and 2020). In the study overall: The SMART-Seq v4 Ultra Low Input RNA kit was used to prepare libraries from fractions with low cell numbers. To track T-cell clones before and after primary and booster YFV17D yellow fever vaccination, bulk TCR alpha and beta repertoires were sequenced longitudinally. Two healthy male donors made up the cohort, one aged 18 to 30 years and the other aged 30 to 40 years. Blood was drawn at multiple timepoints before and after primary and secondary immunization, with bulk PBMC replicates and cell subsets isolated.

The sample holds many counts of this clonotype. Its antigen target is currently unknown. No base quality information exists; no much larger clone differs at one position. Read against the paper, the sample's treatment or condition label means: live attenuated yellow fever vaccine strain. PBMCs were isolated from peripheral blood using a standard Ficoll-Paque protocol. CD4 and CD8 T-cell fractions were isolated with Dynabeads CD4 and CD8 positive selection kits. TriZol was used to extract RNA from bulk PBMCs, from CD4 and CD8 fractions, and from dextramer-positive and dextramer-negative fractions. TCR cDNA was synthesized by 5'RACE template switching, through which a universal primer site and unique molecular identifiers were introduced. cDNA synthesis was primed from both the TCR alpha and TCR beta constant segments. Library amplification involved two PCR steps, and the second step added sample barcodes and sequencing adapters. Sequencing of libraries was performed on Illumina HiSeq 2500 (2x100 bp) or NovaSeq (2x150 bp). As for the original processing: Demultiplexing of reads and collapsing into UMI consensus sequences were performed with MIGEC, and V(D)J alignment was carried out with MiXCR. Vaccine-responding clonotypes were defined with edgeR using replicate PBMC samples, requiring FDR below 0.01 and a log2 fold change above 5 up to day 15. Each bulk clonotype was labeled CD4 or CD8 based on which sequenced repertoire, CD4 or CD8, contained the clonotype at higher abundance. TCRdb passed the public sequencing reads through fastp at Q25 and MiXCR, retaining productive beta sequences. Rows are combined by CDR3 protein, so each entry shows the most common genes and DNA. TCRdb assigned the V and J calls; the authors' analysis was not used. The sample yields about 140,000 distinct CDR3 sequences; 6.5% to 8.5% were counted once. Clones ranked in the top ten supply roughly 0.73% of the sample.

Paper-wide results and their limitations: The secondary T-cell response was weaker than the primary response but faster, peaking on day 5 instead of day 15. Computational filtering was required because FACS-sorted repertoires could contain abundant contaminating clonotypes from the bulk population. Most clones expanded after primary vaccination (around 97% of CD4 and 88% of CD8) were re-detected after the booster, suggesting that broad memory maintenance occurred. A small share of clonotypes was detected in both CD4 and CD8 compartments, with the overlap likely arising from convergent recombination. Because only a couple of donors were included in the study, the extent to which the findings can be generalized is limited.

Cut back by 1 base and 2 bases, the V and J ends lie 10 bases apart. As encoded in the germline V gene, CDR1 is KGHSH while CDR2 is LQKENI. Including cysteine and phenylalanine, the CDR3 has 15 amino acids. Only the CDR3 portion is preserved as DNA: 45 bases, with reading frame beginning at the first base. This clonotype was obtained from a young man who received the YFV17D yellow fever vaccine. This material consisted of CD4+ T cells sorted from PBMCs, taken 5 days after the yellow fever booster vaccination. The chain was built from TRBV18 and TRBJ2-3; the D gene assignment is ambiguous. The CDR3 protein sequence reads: CASSPRSGPTDTQYF. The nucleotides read TGTGCCAGCTCACCACGATCTGGGCCCACAGATACGCAGTATTTT.